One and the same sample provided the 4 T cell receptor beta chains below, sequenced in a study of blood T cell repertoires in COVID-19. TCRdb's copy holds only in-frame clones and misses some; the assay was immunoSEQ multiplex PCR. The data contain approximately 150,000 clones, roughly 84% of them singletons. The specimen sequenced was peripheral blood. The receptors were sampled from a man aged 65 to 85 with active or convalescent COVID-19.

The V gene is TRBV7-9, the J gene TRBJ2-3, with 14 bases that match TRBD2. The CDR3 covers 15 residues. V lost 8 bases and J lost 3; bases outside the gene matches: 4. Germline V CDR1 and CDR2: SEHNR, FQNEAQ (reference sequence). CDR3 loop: CASGTSGRGTDTQYF. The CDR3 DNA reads TGTGCCAGCGGGACTAGCGGGAGAGGAACAGATACGCAGTATTTT.

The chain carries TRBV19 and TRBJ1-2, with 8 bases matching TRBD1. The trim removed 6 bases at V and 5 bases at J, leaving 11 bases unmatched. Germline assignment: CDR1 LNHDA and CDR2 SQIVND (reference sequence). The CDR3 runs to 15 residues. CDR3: CASSRKTTGGYGYTF. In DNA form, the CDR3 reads TGTGCCAGTAGCCGAAAAACAACAGGGGGATATGGCTACACCTTC. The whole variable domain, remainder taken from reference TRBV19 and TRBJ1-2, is DGGITQSPKYLFRKEGQNVTLSCEQNLNHDAMYWYRQDPGQGLRLIYYSQIVNDFQKGDIAEGYSVSREKKESFPLTVTSAQKNPTAFYLCASSRKTTGGYGYTFGSGTRLTVV.

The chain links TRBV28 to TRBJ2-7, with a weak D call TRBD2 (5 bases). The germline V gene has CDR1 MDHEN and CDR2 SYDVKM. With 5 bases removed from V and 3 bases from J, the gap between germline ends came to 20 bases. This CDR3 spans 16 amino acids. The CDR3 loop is CASSSAMEESNYEQYF. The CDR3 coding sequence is TGTGCCAGCAGTAGTGCTATGGAGGAAAGTAACTACGAGCAGTACTTC. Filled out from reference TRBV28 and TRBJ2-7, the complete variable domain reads DVKVTQSSRYLVKRTGEKVFLECVQDMDHENMFWYRQDPGLGLRLIYFSYDVKMKEKGDIPEGYSVSREKKERFSLILESASTNQTSMYLCASSSAMEESNYEQYFGPGTRLTVT.

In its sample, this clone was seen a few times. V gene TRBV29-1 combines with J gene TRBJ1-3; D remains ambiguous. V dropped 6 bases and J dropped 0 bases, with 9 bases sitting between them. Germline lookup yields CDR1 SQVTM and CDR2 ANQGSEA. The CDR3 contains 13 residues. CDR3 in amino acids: CSVENNSGNTIYF. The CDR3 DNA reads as TGCAGCGTGGAGAACAACTCTGGAAACACCATATATTTT.